This T cell receptor beta chain is drawn from a study of Tregs in tolerant kidney transplant recipients. Unstimulated Tregs (CD4+CD25+CD127-) and CD4+CD25- non-Tregs were sorted from PBMCs. Findings of the study overall: Changing PCR primers prevented nucleotide comparison between some patients' samples. No direct test of biological reproducibility was done here.

CDR3 size: 13 residues. Trimming took off 4 bases at V and 5 bases at J, with 11 bases between the two ends. CDR1 is SGHTA, CDR2 FQGTGA, per germline. Points on this clone: The antigen remains unidentified. The read finishes 3 residues shy of the CDR3 end, and the germline J gene is used to complete it.

Produced via immunoSEQ multiplex PCR; TCRdb's table is partial and in-frame only. The data show 45,000 to 55,000 clones, and the top ten clones hold 0.75% to 0.95%. The chain carries TRBV7-3 and TRBJ2-5, with D possibly TRBD2 on 5 matching bases. The sequenced sample was CD4+ T cells from blood, obtained before the transplant. The clonotype comes from a human donor who received a combined kidney and bone marrow transplant. CDR3 region: CASSSTGWETQYF. Incomplete CDR3 DNA: TGTGCCAGCAGCTCCACGGGGTGGGAGACC.